This is a list of T cell receptor beta chains from one sample in a study of beta chain features in type 1 diabetes. Some clones are missing from TCRdb's copy, which holds only in-frame ones; the method was immunoSEQ multiplex PCR. The sample shows more than 100,000 clones, about a sixth of them seen only once. Input material: central memory CD4+ T cells from blood. All receptors derive from a young man with type 1 diabetes. The CDR3 runs from the conserved cysteine through the conserved F or W. Fields, in order: V gene, J gene, clone size, D gene, CDR3 DNA, CDR3 protein. The D gene is left open where the match is weak. Some rows mark clone size as missing; the rest say once, few, many or name a class of expanded clone.

V gene: TRBV6-6
J gene: TRBJ1-4
clone size: .
D gene: .
CDR3 DNA: TGTGCCAGCCGTCCGACTGCAACTAATGAAAAACTGTTTTTT
CDR3 protein: CASRPTATNEKLFF

V gene: TRBV4-2
J gene: TRBJ2-1
clone size: .
D gene: .
CDR3 DNA: TGTGCCAGCAGCCAAGATCTAGTTGGATCGAATGAGCAGTTCTTC
CDR3 protein: CASSQDLVGSNEQFF

V gene: TRBV4-3
J gene: TRBJ2-3
clone size: .
D gene: .
CDR3 DNA: TGCGCCAGCAGCCAAGAGAGCACAGATACGCAGTATTTT
CDR3 protein: CASSQESTDTQYF

V gene: TRBV6-4
J gene: TRBJ2-3
clone size: few
D gene: .
CDR3 DNA: TGTGCCAGCAAGGACGGGAGCACAGATACGCAGTATTTT
CDR3 protein: CASKDGSTDTQYF

V gene: TRBV18
J gene: TRBJ2-1
clone size: .
D gene: .
CDR3 DNA: TGTGCCAGCTCACTATCAGCCCAGGGCCCAATTAATTACAATGAGCAGTTCTTC
CDR3 protein: CASSLSAQGPINYNEQFF

V gene: TRBV6-5
J gene: TRBJ1-1
clone size: few
D gene: .
CDR3 DNA: TGTGCCAGCAGTGAGAGATCAAACACTGAAGCTTTCTTT
CDR3 protein: CASSERSNTEAFF

V gene: TRBV5-1
J gene: TRBJ1-6
clone size: .
D gene: .
CDR3 DNA: TGCGCCAGCTGTGAGGGGGAGAATTCACCCCTCCACTTT
CDR3 protein: CASCEGENSPLHF

V gene: TRBV11-3
J gene: TRBJ2-5
clone size: .
D gene: .
CDR3 DNA: TGTGCCAGCAACCCCGGCTACCTCGACGGCCAAGAGACCCAGTACTTC
CDR3 protein: CASNPGYLDGQETQYF

V gene: TRBV2
J gene: TRBJ1-3
clone size: few
D gene: TRBD1
CDR3 DNA: TGTGCCAGCAGTGAAGCGCTTCCAGGGGGTGGAAACACCATATATTTT
CDR3 protein: CASSEALPGGGNTIYF

V gene: TRBV21-1
J gene: TRBJ2-7
clone size: .
D gene: .
CDR3 DNA: TGTGCCAGCATGAGACACCTTCGGGACAGAGGATACGAGCAGTACTTC
CDR3 protein: CASMRHLRDRGYEQYF

V gene: TRBV20-1
J gene: TRBJ2-3
clone size: few
D gene: .
CDR3 DNA: TGCAGTGCAAGAGTAGGAGATACGCAGTATTTT
CDR3 protein: CSARVGDTQYF

V gene: TRBV7-9
J gene: TRBJ1-2
clone size: .
D gene: .
CDR3 DNA: TGTGCCAGCAGCCCCCGGACAGACTATGGCTACACCTTC
CDR3 protein: CASSPRTDYGYTF

V gene: TRBV7-2
J gene: TRBJ1-2
clone size: few
D gene: .
CDR3 DNA: TGTGCCAGCAGCTTGGGGGGCGCAATGTTTGGCTACACCTTC
CDR3 protein: CASSLGGAMFGYTF

V gene: TRBV6-6
J gene: TRBJ1-1
clone size: few
D gene: TRBD1
CDR3 DNA: TGTGCCAGCAGTAAACCGGGACAGGGGGAGACTGAAGCTTTCTTT
CDR3 protein: CASSKPGQGETEAFF

V gene: TRBV5-1
J gene: TRBJ2-6
clone size: .
D gene: .
CDR3 DNA: TGCGCCAGCAAGGTTCAGAGCTCTGGGGCCAACGTCCTGACTTTC
CDR3 protein: CASKVQSSGANVLTF

V gene: TRBV11-2
J gene: TRBJ2-1
clone size: many
D gene: .
CDR3 DNA: TGTGCCAGCAGGAGGCCCGGCAGCTCCTACAATGAGCAGTTCTTC
CDR3 protein: CASRRPGSSYNEQFF

V gene: TRBV4-3
J gene: TRBJ2-7
clone size: .
D gene: .
CDR3 DNA: TGCGCCAGCAGCCAGGGTGTCCCCTCCTACGAGCAGTACTTC
CDR3 protein: CASSQGVPSYEQYF

V gene: TRBV30
J gene: TRBJ2-1
clone size: .
D gene: TRBD2
CDR3 DNA: TGTGCCTGGAGTGTACCCAGCGGGGAGAGGGCATACAATGAGCAGTTCTTC
CDR3 protein: CAWSVPSGERAYNEQFF

V gene: TRBV7-2
J gene: TRBJ2-5
clone size: .
D gene: TRBD2
CDR3 DNA: TGTGCCAGCAGCTTTTTGTCTAGCGGGCCCCAGGAGACCCAGTACTTC
CDR3 protein: CASSFLSSGPQETQYF

V gene: TRBV2
J gene: TRBJ2-5
clone size: .
D gene: TRBD1
CDR3 DNA: TGTGCCAGCAGCGGGGACAGGGGAAAGACCCAGTACTTC
CDR3 protein: CASSGDRGKTQYF

V gene: TRBV9
J gene: TRBJ2-1
clone size: .
D gene: .
CDR3 DNA: TGTGCCAGCAGCAGCCGGGACCTTTACAATGAGCAGTTCTTC
CDR3 protein: CASSSRDLYNEQFF

V gene: TRBV10-3
J gene: TRBJ1-1
clone size: once
D gene: TRBD1
CDR3 DNA: TGTGCCATCAGTGGGGACAGGGGTGCTGAAGCTTTCTTT
CDR3 protein: CAISGDRGAEAFF

V gene: TRBV30
J gene: TRBJ1-5
clone size: few
D gene: TRBD1
CDR3 DNA: TGTGCCTGGAGTCAACAGGGGGATCAGCCCCAGCATTTT
CDR3 protein: CAWSQQGDQPQHF

V gene: TRBV6-5
J gene: TRBJ2-1
clone size: .
D gene: .
CDR3 DNA: TGTGCCAGCAGTTACGGCAGGGACCGTAATGAGCAGTTCTTC
CDR3 protein: CASSYGRDRNEQFF

V gene: TRBV21-1
J gene: TRBJ1-3
clone size: .
D gene: .
CDR3 DNA: TGTGCCAGCATGGACAGGGTGACAGGAAACACCATATATTTT
CDR3 protein: CASMDRVTGNTIYF

V gene: TRBV7-2
J gene: TRBJ2-7
clone size: few
D gene: .
CDR3 DNA: TGTGCCAGCAGCTCAACCCTCCTCTACGAGCAGTACTTC
CDR3 protein: CASSSTLLYEQYF

V gene: TRBV18
J gene: TRBJ1-3
clone size: few
D gene: .
CDR3 DNA: TGTGCCAGCTCACCAGGAACAGGCAACACCATATATTTT
CDR3 protein: CASSPGTGNTIYF

V gene: TRBV14
J gene: TRBJ1-6
clone size: many
D gene: .
CDR3 DNA: TGTGCCAGCAGCCAAGACACTTACAGGTCGGCCTCGTTGAAATCACCCCTCCACTTT
CDR3 protein: CASSQDTYRSASLKSPLHF

V gene: TRBV12-2
J gene: TRBJ2-4
clone size: few
D gene: .
CDR3 DNA: TGTGCAAGTCGCTTAGACCCTCCGACAGGGGTCATTCAGTACTTC
CDR3 protein: CASRLDPPTGVIQYF

V gene: TRBV1
J gene: TRBJ2-5
clone size: .
D gene: .
CDR3 DNA: TGCACCAGCAGCCAAGATTGTCGGGACCAGGACCAAGAGACCCAGTACTTC
CDR3 protein: CTSSQDCRDQDQETQYF

V gene: TRBV6-5
J gene: TRBJ2-7
clone size: .
D gene: TRBD2
CDR3 DNA: TGTGCCAGCAGCAGGGAGGGGAGGGGAAGCTACGAGCAGTACTTC
CDR3 protein: CASSREGRGSYEQYF

V gene: TRBV7-8
J gene: TRBJ1-2
clone size: .
D gene: .
CDR3 DNA: TGTGCCAGCAGCTTAGATCGGGCAGGGAGGGACTATGGCTACACCTTC
CDR3 protein: CASSLDRAGRDYGYTF

V gene: TRBV7-6
J gene: TRBJ2-3
clone size: .
D gene: .
CDR3 DNA: TGTGCCAGCAGCTTAACGGGGGGCCACGGAGATACGCAGTATTTT
CDR3 protein: CASSLTGGHGDTQYF

V gene: TRBV5-1
J gene: TRBJ2-7
clone size: .
D gene: TRBD1
CDR3 DNA: TGCGCCAGCAGCCCGACGGGACAGGCCTACGAGCAGTACTTC
CDR3 protein: CASSPTGQAYEQYF

V gene: TRBV30
J gene: TRBJ1-5
clone size: many
D gene: .
CDR3 DNA: TGTGCCTGGAGTGTCGGGGCAAGGAATCAGCCCCAGCATTTT
CDR3 protein: CAWSVGARNQPQHF

V gene: TRBV18
J gene: TRBJ2-3
clone size: many
D gene: TRBD2
CDR3 DNA: TGTGCCAGCTCACCGGCTAGCGGGGGGGTCACAGATACGCAGTATTTT
CDR3 protein: CASSPASGGVTDTQYF

V gene: TRBV18
J gene: TRBJ2-7
clone size: .
D gene: .
CDR3 DNA: TGTGCCAGCTCACCAGACAGTTCCTACGAGCAGTACTTC
CDR3 protein: CASSPDSSYEQYF

V gene: TRBV7-2
J gene: TRBJ2-5
clone size: few
D gene: .
CDR3 DNA: TGTGCCAGCAGCTTAGCGTACGGACAGCAGGGTCGAGAGACCCAGTACTTC
CDR3 protein: CASSLAYGQQGRETQYF

V gene: TRBV4-1
J gene: TRBJ1-3
clone size: many
D gene: .
CDR3 DNA: TGCGCCAGCAGCCAAGAAGCTTGGGGTCTCTCTGGAAACACCATATATTTT
CDR3 protein: CASSQEAWGLSGNTIYF

V gene: TRBV5-1
J gene: TRBJ2-1
clone size: .
D gene: TRBD2
CDR3 DNA: TGCGCCAGCAGCTTGTCCCCTGGAGGGAGGGCCTACAATGAGCAGTTCTTC
CDR3 protein: CASSLSPGGRAYNEQFF

V gene: TRBV4-2
J gene: TRBJ1-2
clone size: .
D gene: TRBD1
CDR3 DNA: TGTGCCAGCAGCCCGGGGACAGTGGCGGACTATGGCTACACCTTC
CDR3 protein: CASSPGTVADYGYTF

V gene: TRBV7-2
J gene: TRBJ2-2
clone size: many
D gene: .
CDR3 DNA: TGTGCCAGCAGCTTATTTGTGGGGGCGAACACCGGGGAGCTGTTTTTT
CDR3 protein: CASSLFVGANTGELFF

V gene: TRBV7-6
J gene: TRBJ2-5
clone size: once
D gene: .
CDR3 DNA: TGTGCCAGCAGCTACCGCCAGGTCGTCCAAGAGACCCAGTACTTC
CDR3 protein: CASSYRQVVQETQYF

V gene: TRBV7-2
J gene: TRBJ2-4
clone size: few
D gene: .
CDR3 DNA: TGTGCCAGCAGCTTTGAGCTAGCCAAAAACATTCAGTACTTC
CDR3 protein: CASSFELAKNIQYF

V gene: TRBV7-9
J gene: TRBJ2-5
clone size: .
D gene: .
CDR3 DNA: TGTGCCAGCAGCTTGCAAGAGACCCAGTACTTC
CDR3 protein: CASSLQETQYF

V gene: TRBV7-9
J gene: TRBJ2-5
clone size: few
D gene: .
CDR3 DNA: TGTGCCAGCAGCTCCTCCCGAGGCTTGGGAACAGCTAAAGAGACCCAGTACTTC
CDR3 protein: CASSSSRGLGTAKETQYF

V gene: TRBV7-8
J gene: TRBJ2-1
clone size: .
D gene: .
CDR3 DNA: TGTGCCAGCAGCCTCCGATACGGGAATGAGCAGTTCTTC
CDR3 protein: CASSLRYGNEQFF

V gene: TRBV29-1
J gene: TRBJ1-1
clone size: few
D gene: TRBD1
CDR3 DNA: TGCAGCGCTACAGGGGGCGCCCCGGACACTGAAGCTTTCTTT
CDR3 protein: CSATGGAPDTEAFF

V gene: TRBV7-2
J gene: TRBJ1-5
clone size: .
D gene: .
CDR3 DNA: TGTGCCAGCAGCTGGACAGGCAATCAGCCCCAGCATTTT
CDR3 protein: CASSWTGNQPQHF

V gene: TRBV6-1
J gene: TRBJ2-1
clone size: many
D gene: TRBD1
CDR3 DNA: TGTGCCAGCAGTGGAACCGGGACAGGAGTCTACAATGAGCAGTTCTTC
CDR3 protein: CASSGTGTGVYNEQFF

V gene: TRBV5-4
J gene: TRBJ2-5
clone size: many
D gene: .
CDR3 DNA: TGTGCCAGCAGCCACGGACAGCGGGAGACCCAGTACTTC
CDR3 protein: CASSHGQRETQYF

V gene: TRBV4-3
J gene: TRBJ2-5
clone size: .
D gene: .
CDR3 DNA: TGCGCCAGCAGCCAAGAGCGGGATGAGACCCAGTACTTC
CDR3 protein: CASSQERDETQYF

V gene: TRBV6-5
J gene: TRBJ2-5
clone size: few
D gene: .
CDR3 DNA: TGTGCCAGCAGTTACGGCCCCTACCAAGAGACCCAGTACTTC
CDR3 protein: CASSYGPYQETQYF

V gene: TRBV4-3
J gene: TRBJ1-5
clone size: few
D gene: .
CDR3 DNA: TGCGCCAGCAGCCAAGATTGGACAGTTTCACGGCCCCAGCATTTT
CDR3 protein: CASSQDWTVSRPQHF

V gene: TRBV27
J gene: TRBJ2-5
clone size: .
D gene: .
CDR3 DNA: TGTGCCAGCAGTATGAGGACGTCACAAGAGACCCAGTACTTC
CDR3 protein: CASSMRTSQETQYF

V gene: TRBV6-6
J gene: TRBJ1-4
clone size: few
D gene: .
CDR3 DNA: TGTGCCAGCAGTCCCGGGGGGGGCATCCACGGAGAAAAACTGTTTTTT
CDR3 protein: CASSPGGGIHGEKLFF

V gene: TRBV23-1
J gene: TRBJ2-3
clone size: few
D gene: .
CDR3 DNA: TGCGCCACCTCCCTGGTCGGGCAGGCGGGTAGGGGCACAGATACGCAGTATTTT
CDR3 protein: CATSLVGQAGRGTDTQYF

V gene: TRBV13
J gene: TRBJ2-3
clone size: few
D gene: TRBD2
CDR3 DNA: TGTGCCAGCAGCGTTAGCGGGGGGGCGGTAGATACGCAGTATTTT
CDR3 protein: CASSVSGGAVDTQYF

V gene: TRBV29-1
J gene: TRBJ2-7
clone size: .
D gene: .
CDR3 DNA: TGCAGCGTTGAAGATCGGACCTACGAGCAGTACTTC
CDR3 protein: CSVEDRTYEQYF